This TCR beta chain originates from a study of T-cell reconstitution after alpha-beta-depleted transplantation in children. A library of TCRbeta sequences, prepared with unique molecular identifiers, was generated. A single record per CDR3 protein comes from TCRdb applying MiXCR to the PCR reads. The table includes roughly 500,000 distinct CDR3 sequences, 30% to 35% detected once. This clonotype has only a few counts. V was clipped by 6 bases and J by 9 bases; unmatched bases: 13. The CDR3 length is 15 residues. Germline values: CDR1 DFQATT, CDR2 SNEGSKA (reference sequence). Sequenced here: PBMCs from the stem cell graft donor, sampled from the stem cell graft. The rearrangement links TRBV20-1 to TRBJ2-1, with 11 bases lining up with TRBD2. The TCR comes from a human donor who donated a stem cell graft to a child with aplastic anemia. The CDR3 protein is CSAPQLAGAVGEQFF. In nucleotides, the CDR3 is TGCAGTGCCCCACAACTAGCGGGAGCCGTCGGTGAGCAGTTCTTC.